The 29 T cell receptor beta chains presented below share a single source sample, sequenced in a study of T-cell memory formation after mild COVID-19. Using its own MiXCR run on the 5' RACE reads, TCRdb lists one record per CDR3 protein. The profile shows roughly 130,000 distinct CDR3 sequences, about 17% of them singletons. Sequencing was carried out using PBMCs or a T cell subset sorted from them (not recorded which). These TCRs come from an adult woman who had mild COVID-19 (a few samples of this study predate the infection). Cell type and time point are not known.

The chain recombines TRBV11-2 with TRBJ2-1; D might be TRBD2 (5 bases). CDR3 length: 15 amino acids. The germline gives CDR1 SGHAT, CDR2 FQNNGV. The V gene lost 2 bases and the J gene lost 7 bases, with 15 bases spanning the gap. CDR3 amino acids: CASSLTSLLTNEQFF. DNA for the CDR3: TGTGCCAGCAGCTTAACTAGTCTCCTAACGAATGAGCAGTTCTTC.

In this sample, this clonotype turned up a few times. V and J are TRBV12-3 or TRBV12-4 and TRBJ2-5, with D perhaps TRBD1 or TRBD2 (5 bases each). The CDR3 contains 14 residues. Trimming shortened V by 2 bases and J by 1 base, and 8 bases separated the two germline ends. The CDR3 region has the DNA TGTGCCAGCAGTTTAACGGGGACCCAAGAGACCCAGTACTTC. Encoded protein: CASSLTGTQETQYF.

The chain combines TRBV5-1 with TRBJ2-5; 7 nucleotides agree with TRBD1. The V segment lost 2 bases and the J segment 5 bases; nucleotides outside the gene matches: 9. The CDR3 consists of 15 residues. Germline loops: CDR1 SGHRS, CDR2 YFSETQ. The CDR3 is CASSLPQGRQETQYF. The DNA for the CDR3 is TGCGCCAGCAGCTTACCACAGGGGCGGCAGGAGACCCAGTACTTC.

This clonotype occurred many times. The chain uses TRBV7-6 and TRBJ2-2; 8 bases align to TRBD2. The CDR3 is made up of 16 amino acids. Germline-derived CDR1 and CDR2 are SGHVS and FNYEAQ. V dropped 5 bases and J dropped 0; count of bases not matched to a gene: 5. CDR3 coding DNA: TGTGCCAGCAGCCCTGCGGGAGGCGCGAACACCGGGGAGCTGTTTTTT. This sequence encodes CASSPAGGANTGELFF.

CDR3 amino acids: CASSLVGSYEQYF. CDR3 nucleotides: TGTGCCAGCAGCTTGGTAGGTTCCTACGAGCAGTACTTC. The V gene is TRBV13, the J gene TRBJ2-7; D gene unclear. Deletions cut 3 bases from V and 1 base from J, with 7 bases between. Germline CDR1 PRHDT, CDR2 FYEKMQ (reference sequence). This CDR3 has 13 residues.

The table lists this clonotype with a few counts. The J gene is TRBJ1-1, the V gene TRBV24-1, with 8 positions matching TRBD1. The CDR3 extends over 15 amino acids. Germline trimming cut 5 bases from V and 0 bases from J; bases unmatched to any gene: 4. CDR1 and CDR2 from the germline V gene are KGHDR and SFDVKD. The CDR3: CATSVAGGLNTEAFF. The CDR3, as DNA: TGTGCCACCAGTGTGGCAGGGGGCTTGAACACTGAAGCTTTCTTT.

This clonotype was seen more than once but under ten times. For the CDR3, the DNA is TGCGCCAGCAGCCAAGTGGGAGCGGGAGGTGACTACAATGAGCAGTTCTTC. Translation gives CASSQVGAGGDYNEQFF. This sequence joins TRBV4-3 and TRBJ2-1; 9 bases map to TRBD2. The CDR3 sequence is 17 residues long. The germline V gene encodes CDR1 LGHNA and CDR2 YSLEER. The ends lost 1 base at V and 3 bases at J; junction bases unmatched: 7.

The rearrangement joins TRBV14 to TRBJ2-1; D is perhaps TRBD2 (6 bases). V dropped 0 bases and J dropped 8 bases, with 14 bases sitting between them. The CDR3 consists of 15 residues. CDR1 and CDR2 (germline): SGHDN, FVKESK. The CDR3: CASSQDLRTIDEQFF. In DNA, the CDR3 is TGTGCCAGCAGCCAAGATCTAAGGACTATTGATGAGCAGTTCTTC.

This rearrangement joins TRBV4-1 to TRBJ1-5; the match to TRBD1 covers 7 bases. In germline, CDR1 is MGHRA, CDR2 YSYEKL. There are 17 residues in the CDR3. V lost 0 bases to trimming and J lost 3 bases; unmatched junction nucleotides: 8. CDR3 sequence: CASSQDGGRGYNQPQHF. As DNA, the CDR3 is TGCGCCAGCAGCCAAGATGGAGGCAGGGGGTACAATCAGCCCCAGCATTTT.

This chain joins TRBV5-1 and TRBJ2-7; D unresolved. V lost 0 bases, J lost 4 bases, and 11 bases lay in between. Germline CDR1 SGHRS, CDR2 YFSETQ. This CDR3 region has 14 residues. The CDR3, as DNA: TGCGCCAGCAGCTTGGAAGCGAATTGGTACGAGCAGTACTTC. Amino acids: CASSLEANWYEQYF.

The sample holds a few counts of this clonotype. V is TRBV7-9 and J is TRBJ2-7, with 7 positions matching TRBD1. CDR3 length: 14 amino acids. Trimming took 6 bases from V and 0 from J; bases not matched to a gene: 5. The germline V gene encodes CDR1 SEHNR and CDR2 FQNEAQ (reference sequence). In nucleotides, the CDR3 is TGTGCCAGCAGGCAGGGGGAGCACTCCTACGAGCAGTACTTC. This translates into CASRQGEHSYEQYF.

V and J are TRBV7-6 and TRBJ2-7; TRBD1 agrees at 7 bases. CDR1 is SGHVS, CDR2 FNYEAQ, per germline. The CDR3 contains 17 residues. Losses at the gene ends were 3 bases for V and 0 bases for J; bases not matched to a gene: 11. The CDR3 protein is CASSLVPGGTGSYEQYF. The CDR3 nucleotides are TGTGCCAGCAGCTTGGTCCCAGGGGGTACCGGCTCCTACGAGCAGTACTTC.

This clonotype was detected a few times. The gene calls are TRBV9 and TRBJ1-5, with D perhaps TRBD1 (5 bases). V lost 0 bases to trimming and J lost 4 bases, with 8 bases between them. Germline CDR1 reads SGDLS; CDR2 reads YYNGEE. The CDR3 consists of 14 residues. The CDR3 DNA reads TGTGCCAGCAGCGTAGGGGCAGGGAATCAGCCCCAGCATTTT. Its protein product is CASSVGAGNQPQHF.

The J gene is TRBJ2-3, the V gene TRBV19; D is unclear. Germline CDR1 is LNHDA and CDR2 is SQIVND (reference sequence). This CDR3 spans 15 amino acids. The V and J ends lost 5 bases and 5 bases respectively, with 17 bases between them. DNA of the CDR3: TGTGCCAGTAGTCACCGGGCCTTACCAGGAGATACGCAGTATTTT. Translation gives CASSHRALPGDTQYF.

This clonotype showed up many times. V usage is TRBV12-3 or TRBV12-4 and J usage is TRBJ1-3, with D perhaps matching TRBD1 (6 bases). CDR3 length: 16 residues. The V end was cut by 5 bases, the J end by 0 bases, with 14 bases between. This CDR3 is CASSPPGQLSGNTIYF. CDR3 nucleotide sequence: TGTGCCAGCAGTCCCCCCGGACAGCTCTCTGGAAACACCATATATTTT.

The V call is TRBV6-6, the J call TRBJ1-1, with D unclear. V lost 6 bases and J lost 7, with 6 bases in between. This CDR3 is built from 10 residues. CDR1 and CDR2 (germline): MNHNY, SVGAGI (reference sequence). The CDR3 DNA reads TGTGCCAGCAGGGACTATGAAGCTTTCTTT. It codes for CASRDYEAFF.

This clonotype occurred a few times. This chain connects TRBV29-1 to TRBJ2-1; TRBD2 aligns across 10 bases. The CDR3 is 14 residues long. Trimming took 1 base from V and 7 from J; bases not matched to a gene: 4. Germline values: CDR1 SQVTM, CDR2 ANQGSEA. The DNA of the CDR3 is TGCAGCGTTGAAGGCAGCGGGAGGGTTAATGAGCAGTTCTTC. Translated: CSVEGSGRVNEQFF.

CDR3 protein: CASRGLNTEAFF. The CDR3 DNA reads TGTGCCAGCAGAGGTCTGAACACTGAAGCTTTCTTT. The genes are TRBV6-5 and TRBJ1-1; no reliable D call. V was shortened by 6 bases and J by 0 bases, with 5 bases between the two germline ends. From germline, CDR1 is MNHEY and CDR2 SVGAGI. This CDR3 has 12 amino acids.

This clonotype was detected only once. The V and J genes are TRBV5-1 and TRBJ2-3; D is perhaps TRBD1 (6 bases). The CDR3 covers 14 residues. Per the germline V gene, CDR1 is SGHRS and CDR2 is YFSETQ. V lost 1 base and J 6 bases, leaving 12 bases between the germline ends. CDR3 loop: CASSLLGAGDTQYF. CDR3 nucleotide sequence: TGCGCCAGCAGCTTGTTGGGGGCTGGGGATACGCAGTATTTT.

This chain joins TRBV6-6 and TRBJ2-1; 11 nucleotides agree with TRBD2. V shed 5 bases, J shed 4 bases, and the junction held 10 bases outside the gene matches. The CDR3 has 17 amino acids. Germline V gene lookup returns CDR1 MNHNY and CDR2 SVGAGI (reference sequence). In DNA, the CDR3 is TGTGCCAGCAGTCCCCGACTAGCGGGGAGAATGTACAATGAGCAGTTCTTC. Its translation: CASSPRLAGRMYNEQFF.

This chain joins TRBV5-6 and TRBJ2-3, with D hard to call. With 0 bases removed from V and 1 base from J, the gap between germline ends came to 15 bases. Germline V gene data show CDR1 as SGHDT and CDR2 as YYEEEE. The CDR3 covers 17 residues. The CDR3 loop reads CASSLAHRFTGTDTQYF. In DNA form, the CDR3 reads TGTGCCAGCAGCTTGGCCCACCGGTTCACCGGCACAGATACGCAGTATTTT.

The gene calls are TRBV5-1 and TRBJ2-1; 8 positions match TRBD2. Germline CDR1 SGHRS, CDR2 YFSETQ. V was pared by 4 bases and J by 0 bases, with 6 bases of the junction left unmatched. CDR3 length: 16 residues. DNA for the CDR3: TGCGCCAGCAGCCCCCCCCGGGAGGGCTCCTACAATGAGCAGTTCTTC. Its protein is CASSPPREGSYNEQFF.

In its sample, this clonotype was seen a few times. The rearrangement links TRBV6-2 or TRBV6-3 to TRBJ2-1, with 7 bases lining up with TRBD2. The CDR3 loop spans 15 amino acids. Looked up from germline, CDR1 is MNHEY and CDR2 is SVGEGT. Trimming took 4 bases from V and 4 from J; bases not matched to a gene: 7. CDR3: CASSFGLGRYNEQFF. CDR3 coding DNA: TGTGCCAGCAGTTTCGGACTAGGGCGATACAATGAGCAGTTCTTC.

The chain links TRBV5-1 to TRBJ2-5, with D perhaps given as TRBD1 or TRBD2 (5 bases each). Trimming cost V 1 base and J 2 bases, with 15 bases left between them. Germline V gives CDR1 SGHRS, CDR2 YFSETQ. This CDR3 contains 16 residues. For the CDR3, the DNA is TGCGCCAGCAGCTTGTATCGTGGGACGGGGCAAGAGACCCAGTACTTC. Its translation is CASSLYRGTGQETQYF.

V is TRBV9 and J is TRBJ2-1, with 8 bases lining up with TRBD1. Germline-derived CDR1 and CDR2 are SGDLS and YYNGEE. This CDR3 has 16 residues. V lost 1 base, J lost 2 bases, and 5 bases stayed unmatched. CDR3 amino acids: CASSVSLDRAYNEQFF. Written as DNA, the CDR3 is TGTGCCAGCAGCGTAAGCCTGGACAGGGCCTACAATGAGCAGTTCTTC.

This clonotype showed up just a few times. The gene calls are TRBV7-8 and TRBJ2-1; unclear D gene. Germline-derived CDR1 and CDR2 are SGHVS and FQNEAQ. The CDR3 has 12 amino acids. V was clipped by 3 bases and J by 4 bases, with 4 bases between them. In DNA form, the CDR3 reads TGTGCCAGCAGCTTCCCTTACAATGAGCAGTTCTTC. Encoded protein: CASSFPYNEQFF. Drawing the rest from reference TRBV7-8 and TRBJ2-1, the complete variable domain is GAGVSQSPRYKVAKRGQDVALRCDPISGHVSLFWYQQALGQGPEFLTYFQNEAQLDKSGLPSDRFFAERPEGSVSTLKIQRTQQEDSAVYLCASSFPYNEQFFGPGTRLTVL.

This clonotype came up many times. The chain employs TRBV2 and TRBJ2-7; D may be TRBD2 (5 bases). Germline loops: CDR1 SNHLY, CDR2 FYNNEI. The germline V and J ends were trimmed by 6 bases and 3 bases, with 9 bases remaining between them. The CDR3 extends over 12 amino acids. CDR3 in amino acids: CASSLGLYEQYF. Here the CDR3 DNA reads TGTGCCAGCAGCCTCGGACTCTACGAGCAGTACTTC.

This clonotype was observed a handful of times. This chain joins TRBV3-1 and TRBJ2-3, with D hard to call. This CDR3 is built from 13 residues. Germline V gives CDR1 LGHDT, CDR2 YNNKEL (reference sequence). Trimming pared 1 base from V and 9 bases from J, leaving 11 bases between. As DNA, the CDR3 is TGTGCCAGCAGCCAAGTTACTCGGTCGACGCAGTATTTT. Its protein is CASSQVTRSTQYF.

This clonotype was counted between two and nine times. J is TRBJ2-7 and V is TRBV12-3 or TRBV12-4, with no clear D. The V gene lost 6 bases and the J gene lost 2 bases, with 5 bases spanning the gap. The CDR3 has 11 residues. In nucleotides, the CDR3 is TGTGCCAGCAGAATAGCCTACGAGCAGTACTTC. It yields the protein CASRIAYEQYF.